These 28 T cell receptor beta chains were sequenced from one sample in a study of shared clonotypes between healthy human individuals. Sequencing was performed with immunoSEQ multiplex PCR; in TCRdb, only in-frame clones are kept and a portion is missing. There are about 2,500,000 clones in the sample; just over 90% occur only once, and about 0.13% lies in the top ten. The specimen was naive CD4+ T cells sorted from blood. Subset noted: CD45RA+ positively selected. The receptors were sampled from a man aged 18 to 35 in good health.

The DNA for the CDR3 is TGTGCCAGCAGCTTATTTCGGGGGTCCTACGAGCAGTACTTC. Encoded protein: CASSLFRGSYEQYF. This chain joins TRBV11-2 and TRBJ2-7; D is perhaps TRBD2 (6 bases). The CDR3 spans 14 residues. V was cut by 2 bases and J by 1 base, with 9 bases left in between. CDR1 SGHAT and CDR2 FQNNGV come from the germline V gene.

The DNA for the CDR3 is TGTGCCAGCAGCTTCGCAGGTGGCGCGAACGAGCAGTACTTC. It yields the protein CASSFAGGANEQYF. The chain is built from TRBV11-2 and TRBJ2-7; no firm D call. Trimming left V 3 bases short and J 5 bases short, with 14 bases between. Germline values: CDR1 SGHAT, CDR2 FQNNGV. The CDR3 length is 14 residues.

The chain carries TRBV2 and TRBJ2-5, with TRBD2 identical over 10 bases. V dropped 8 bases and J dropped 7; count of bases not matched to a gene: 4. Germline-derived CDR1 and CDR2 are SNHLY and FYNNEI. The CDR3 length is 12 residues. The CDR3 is CASASGSTTQYF. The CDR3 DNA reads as TGTGCCAGCGCTAGCGGGAGTACGACCCAGTACTTC. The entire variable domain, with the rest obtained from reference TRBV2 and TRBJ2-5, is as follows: EPEVTQTPSHQVTQMGQEVILRCVPISNHLYFYWYRQILGQKVEFLVSFYNNEISEKSEIFDDQFSVERPDGSNFTLKIRSTKLEDSAMYFCASASGSTTQYFGPGTRLLVL.

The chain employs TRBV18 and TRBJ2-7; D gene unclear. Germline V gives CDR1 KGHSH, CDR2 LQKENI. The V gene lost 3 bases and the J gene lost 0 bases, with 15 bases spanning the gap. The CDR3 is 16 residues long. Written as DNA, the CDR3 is TGTGCCAGCTCACCCGGGCTCCCCGATGGCTCCTACGAGCAGTACTTC. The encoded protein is CASSPGLPDGSYEQYF.

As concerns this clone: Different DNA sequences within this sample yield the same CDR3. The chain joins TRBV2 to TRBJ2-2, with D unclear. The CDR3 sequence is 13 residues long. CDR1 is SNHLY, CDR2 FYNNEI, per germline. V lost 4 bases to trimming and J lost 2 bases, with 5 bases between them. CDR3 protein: CASSGGNTGELFF. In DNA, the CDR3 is TGTGCCAGCAGTGGGGGAAACACCGGGGAGCTGTTTTTT.

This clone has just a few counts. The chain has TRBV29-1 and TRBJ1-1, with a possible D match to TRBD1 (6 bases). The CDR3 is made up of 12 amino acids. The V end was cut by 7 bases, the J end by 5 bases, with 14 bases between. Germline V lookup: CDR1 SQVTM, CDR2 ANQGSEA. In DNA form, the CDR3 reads TGCAGCGGCGTACGACAGGCTACTGAAGCTTTCTTT. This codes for CSGVRQATEAFF.

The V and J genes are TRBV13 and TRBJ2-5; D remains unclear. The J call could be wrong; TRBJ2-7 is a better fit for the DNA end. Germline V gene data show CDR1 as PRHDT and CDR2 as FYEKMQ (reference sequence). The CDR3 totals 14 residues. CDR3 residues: CASSLKGKSYEQYF. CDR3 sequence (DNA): TGTGCCAGCAGCTTAAAAGGGAAGTCCTACGAGCAGTACTTC.

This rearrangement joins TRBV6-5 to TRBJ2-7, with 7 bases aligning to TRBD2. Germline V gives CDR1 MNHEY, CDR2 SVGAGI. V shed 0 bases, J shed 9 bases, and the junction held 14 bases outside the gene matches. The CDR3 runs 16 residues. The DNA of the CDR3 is TGTGCCAGCAGTTACTCGATGCCTAGCGGAAGACTCGGGCAGTACTTC. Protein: CASSYSMPSGRLGQYF.

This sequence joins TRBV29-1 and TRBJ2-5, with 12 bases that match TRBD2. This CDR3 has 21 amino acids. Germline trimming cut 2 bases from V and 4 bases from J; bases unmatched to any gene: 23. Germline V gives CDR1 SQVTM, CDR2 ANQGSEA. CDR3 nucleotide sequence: TGCAGCGTTGAAAAGGGCCCCCCGGGGTCTACTAGCGGGAGGAACCCAGAGACCCAGTACTTC. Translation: CSVEKGPPGSTSGRNPETQYF.

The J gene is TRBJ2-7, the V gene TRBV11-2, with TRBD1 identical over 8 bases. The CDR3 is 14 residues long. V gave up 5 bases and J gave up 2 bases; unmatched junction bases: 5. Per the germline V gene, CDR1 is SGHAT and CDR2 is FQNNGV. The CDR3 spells CASSGGTGPYEQYF. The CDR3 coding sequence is TGTGCCAGCAGCGGGGGGACAGGCCCCTACGAGCAGTACTTC.

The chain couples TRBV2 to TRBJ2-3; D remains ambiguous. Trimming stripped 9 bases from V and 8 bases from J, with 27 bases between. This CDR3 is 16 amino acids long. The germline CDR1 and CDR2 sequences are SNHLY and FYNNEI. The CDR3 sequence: CASLVTVRLTSATQYF. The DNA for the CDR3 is TGTGCCAGTCTCGTGACCGTCCGCCTGACATCAGCTACGCAGTATTTT.

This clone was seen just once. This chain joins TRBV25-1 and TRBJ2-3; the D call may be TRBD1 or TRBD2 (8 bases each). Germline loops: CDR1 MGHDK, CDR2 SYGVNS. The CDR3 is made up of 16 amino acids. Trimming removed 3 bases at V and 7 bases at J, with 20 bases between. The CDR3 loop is CASSDIAGQAVYTQYF. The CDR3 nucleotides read TGTGCCAGCAGTGACATAGCGGGACAGGCTGTTTATACGCAGTATTTT.

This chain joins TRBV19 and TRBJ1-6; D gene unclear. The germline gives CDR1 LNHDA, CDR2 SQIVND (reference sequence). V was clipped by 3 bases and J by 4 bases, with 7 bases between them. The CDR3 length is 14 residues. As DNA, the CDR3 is TGTGCCAGTAGTATGGTTGGTTATAATTCACCCCTCCACTTT. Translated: CASSMVGYNSPLHF.

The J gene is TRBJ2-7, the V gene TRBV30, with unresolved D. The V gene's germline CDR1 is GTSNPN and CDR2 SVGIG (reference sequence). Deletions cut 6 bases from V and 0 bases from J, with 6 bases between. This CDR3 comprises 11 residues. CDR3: CACVFSYEQYF. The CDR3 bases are TGTGCCTGCGTGTTCTCCTACGAGCAGTACTTC.

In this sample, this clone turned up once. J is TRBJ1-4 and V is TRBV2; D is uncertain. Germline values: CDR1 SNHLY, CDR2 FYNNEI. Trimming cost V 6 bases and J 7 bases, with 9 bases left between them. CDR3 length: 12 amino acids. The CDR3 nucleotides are TGTGCCAGCAGGACTTATAGTGAAAAACTGTTTTTT. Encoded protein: CASRTYSEKLFF.

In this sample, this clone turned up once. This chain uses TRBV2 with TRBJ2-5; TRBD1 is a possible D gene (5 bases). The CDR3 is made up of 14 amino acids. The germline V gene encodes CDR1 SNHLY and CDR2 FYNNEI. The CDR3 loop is CATQEGGPQETQYF. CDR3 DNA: TGTGCTACACAGGAAGGTGGGCCCCAAGAGACCCAGTACTTC.

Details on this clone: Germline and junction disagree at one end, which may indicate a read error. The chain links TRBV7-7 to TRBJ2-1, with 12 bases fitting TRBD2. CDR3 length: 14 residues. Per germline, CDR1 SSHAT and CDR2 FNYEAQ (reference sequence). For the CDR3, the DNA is TGTGCTAGCAGCCCTGGGACTAGCGGGCATGAGCAGTTCTTC. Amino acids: CASSPGTSGHEQFF.

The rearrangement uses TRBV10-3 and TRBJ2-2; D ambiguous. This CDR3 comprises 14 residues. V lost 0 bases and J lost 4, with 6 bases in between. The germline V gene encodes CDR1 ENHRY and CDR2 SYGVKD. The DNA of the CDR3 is TGTGCCATCAGTGAGTCAGAATTCACCGGGGAGCTGTTTTTT. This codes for CAISESEFTGELFF.

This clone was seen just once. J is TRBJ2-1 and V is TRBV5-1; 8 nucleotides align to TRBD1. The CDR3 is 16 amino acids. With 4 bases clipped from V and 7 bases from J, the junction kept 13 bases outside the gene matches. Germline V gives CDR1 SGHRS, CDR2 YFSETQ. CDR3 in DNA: TGCGCCAGCAGCATGCGACAGGGGCAAAAGGGGAATGAGCAGTTCTTC. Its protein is CASSMRQGQKGNEQFF.

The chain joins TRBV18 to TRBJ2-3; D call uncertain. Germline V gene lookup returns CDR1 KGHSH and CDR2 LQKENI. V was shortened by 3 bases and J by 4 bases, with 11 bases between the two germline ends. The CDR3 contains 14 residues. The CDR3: CASSPILESDTQYF. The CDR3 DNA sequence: TGTGCCAGCTCACCGATCCTTGAGTCAGATACGCAGTATTTT.

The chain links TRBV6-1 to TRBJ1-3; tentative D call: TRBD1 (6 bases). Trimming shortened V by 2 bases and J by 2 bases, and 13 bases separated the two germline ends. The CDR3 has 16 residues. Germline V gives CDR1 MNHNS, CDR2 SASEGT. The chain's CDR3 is CASSEHMAGAGNTIYF. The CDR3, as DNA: TGTGCCAGCAGTGAACACATGGCAGGGGCTGGAAACACCATATATTTT.

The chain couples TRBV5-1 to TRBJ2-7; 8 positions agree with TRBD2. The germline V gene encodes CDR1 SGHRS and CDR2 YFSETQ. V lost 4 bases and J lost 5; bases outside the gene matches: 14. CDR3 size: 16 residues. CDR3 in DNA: TGCGCCAGCAGCCCCCAGAAGGGGACTAGGATCGACGAGCAGTACTTC. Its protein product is CASSPQKGTRIDEQYF.

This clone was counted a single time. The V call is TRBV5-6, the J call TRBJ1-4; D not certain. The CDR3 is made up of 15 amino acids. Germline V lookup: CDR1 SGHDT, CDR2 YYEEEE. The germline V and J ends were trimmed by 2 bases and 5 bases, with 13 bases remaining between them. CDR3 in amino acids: CASSFGYGENEKLFF. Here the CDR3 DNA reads TGTGCCAGCAGCTTCGGGTACGGAGAGAATGAAAAACTGTTTTTT.

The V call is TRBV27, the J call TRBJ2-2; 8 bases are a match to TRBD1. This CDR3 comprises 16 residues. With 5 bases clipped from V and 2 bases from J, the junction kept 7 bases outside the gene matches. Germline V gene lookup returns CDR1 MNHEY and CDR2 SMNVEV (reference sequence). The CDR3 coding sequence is TGTGCCAGCAGTCTAGCCGGGACAGGCAACACCGGGGAGCTGTTTTTT. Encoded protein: CASSLAGTGNTGELFF.

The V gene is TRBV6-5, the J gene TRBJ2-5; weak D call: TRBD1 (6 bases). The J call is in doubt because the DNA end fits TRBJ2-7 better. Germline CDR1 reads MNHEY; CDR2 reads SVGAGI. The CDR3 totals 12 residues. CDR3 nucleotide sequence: TGTGCCAGCAGCCCCGAGGGGGTCGAGCAGTACTTC. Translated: CASSPEGVEQYF.

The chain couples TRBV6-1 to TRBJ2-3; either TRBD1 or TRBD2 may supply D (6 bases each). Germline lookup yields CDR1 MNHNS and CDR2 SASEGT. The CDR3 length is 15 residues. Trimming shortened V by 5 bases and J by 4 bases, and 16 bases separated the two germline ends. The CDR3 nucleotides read TGTGCCAGCAGTCTGGGGGCCGAGCGGGCAGATACGCAGTATTTT. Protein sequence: CASSLGAERADTQYF.

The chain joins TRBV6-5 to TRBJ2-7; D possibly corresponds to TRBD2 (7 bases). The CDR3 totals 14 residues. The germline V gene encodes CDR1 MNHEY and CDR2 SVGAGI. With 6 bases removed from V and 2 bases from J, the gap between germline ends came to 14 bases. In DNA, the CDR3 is TGTGCCAGCAGGCCCGCGGGGGCCACCTACGAGCAGTACTTC. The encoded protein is CASRPAGATYEQYF.

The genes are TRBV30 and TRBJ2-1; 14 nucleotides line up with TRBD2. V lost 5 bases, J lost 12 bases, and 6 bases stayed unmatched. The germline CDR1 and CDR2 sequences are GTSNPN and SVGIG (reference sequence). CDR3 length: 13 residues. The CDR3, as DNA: TGTGCCTGGGCCGGGACTAGCGGGGGTGTGCAGTTCTTC. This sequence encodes CAWAGTSGGVQFF.